The entry that follows covers one TCR beta chain sequence. The data are from a study of OX40 agonist ivuxolimab in advanced cancers. Some clones are missing from TCRdb's copy, which holds only in-frame ones; the method was immunoSEQ multiplex PCR. The sample carries about 45,000 clones, roughly 84% recorded once. The clonotype originates from an adult with an advanced solid tumor such as melanoma, head and neck, liver or kidney cancer. Here the sequenced sample was CD4+ or CD8+ T cells sorted from blood, taken in a trial of the OX40 agonist ivuxolimab.

Here the CDR3 reads CASSVEENTGELFF. The CDR3, as DNA: TGCGCCAGCAGTGTCGAGGAGAACACCGGGGAGCTGTTTTTT. The chain couples TRBV10-2 to TRBJ2-2; D uncertain. Germline V lookup: CDR1 WSHSY, CDR2 SAAADI. V was cut by 4 bases and J by 1 base, with 7 bases left in between. The CDR3 loop spans 14 amino acids.